This TCR beta chain emerged from a study of blood T cells in healthy people across ages. The junction had 4 bases not matched to a gene; V was cut back by 4 bases and J by 1 base. Germline values: CDR1 SGHRS, CDR2 YFSETQ. The CDR3 covers 16 residues. The second PCR ran about 6 to 11 cycles with a sample-barcoded 5' primer and J-beta primers. Each CDR3 protein is one row after TCRdb ran MiXCR on the 5' RACE reads. This table has about 1 million distinct CDR3 sequences, roughly 24% appearing once. These sequences were also reported in another study, on T cells of mothers and their children.

The clonotype comes from a girl aged 2 to 9 in good health. The source material was blood. The V and J genes are TRBV5-1 and TRBJ2-1; TRBD2 agrees at 11 bases. DNA of the CDR3: TGCGCCAGCAGCGGGAGGACTAGCGGGTCCTACAATGAGCAGTTCTTC. Residues: CASSGRTSGSYNEQFF.